The 11 T cell receptor beta chains below all came from one sample that was sequenced in a study of Ad26.COV2.S vaccination and SARS-CoV-2 variants. Treatment noted: some 19 received Ad26.COV2.S at low or high dose, single or two shots; about five received placebo; per-sample allocation not given. Day 63 after the first injection of vaccine or placebo was the sampling time. Here immunoSEQ multiplex PCR was the method, and the copy in TCRdb shows in-frame clones only, minus some. This repertoire shows over 300,000 clones, 83% found once; its top ten account for 7% to 9.5%. Sample: peripheral blood, taken in a trial of Ad26.COV2.S vaccine versus placebo. The receptors come from a person aged 18-65 years who received the Ad26.COV2.S COVID-19 vaccine or a placebo.

The V gene is TRBV2, the J gene TRBJ2-1; 14 bases match TRBD2. Trimming at V came to 7 bases and at J to 1 base, leaving 3 bases not matched to a gene. CDR1 and CDR2 (germline): SNHLY, FYNNEI. The CDR3 runs to 16 residues. This chain's CDR3 is CASIRTSGGSYNEQFF. In DNA, the CDR3 is TGTGCCAGCATTAGGACTAGCGGGGGGTCCTACAATGAGCAGTTCTTC.

The sample holds one count of this clone. The rearrangement links TRBV6-5 to TRBJ1-2, with D tentatively TRBD1 (5 bases). Trimming took off 5 bases at V and 4 bases at J, with 11 bases between the two ends. Germline V gene lookup returns CDR1 MNHEY and CDR2 SVGAGI. The CDR3 spans 13 residues. The CDR3 DNA reads TGTGCCAGCAGTCGCCCGGGGCCCTATGGCTACACCTTC. Amino acids: CASSRPGPYGYTF.

The chain uses TRBV15 and TRBJ1-6, with D possibly being TRBD1 (5 bases). This CDR3 has 14 amino acids. Germline CDR1 is LNHNV and CDR2 is YYDKDF (reference sequence). V was shortened by 5 bases and J by 7 bases, with 12 bases between the two germline ends. Written as DNA, the CDR3 is TGTGCCACCAGCGTCGGGACCTTCAATTCACCCCTCCACTTT. It yields the protein CATSVGTFNSPLHF. The variable domain in full, completed from reference TRBV15 and TRBJ1-6, reads DAMVIQNPRYQVTQFGKPVTLSCSQTLNHNVMYWYQQKSSQAPKLLFHYYDKDFNNEADTPDNFQSRRPNTSFCFLDIRSPGLGDTAMYLCATSVGTFNSPLHFGNGTRLTVT.

The chain links TRBV5-1 to TRBJ1-3; 8 bases are a match to TRBD1. The CDR3 loop spans 14 amino acids. Germline lookup yields CDR1 SGHRS and CDR2 YFSETQ. Trimming at V came to 4 bases and at J to 4 bases, leaving 4 bases not matched to a gene. CDR3 nucleotide sequence: TGCGCCAGCAGCGTGACAGGGGAGGGAAACACCATATATTTT. Amino acid sequence: CASSVTGEGNTIYF.

The chain joins TRBV6-5 to TRBJ1-5, with 7 bases fitting TRBD1. The CDR3 runs to 13 residues. Germline V CDR1 and CDR2: MNHEY, SVGAGI. V shed 2 bases and J 11 bases; nucleotides not matched to a gene: 6. This CDR3 reads CASSYQTQGTQHF. CDR3 coding DNA: TGTGCCAGCAGTTACCAGACACAGGGGACCCAGCATTTT.

V and J are TRBV5-1 and TRBJ2-3; D tentatively reads TRBD1 or TRBD2 (6 bases each). The CDR3 length is 18 residues. The germline gives CDR1 SGHRS, CDR2 YFSETQ. V was shortened by 4 bases and J by 6 bases, with 27 bases between the two germline ends. Here the CDR3 reads CASSTEPLAWGAVDTQYF. The CDR3 DNA reads TGCGCCAGCAGCACGGAGCCCCTTGCGTGGGGGGCGGTGGATACGCAGTATTTT.

This chain joins TRBV4-3 and TRBJ1-2; D remains ambiguous. Trimming took off 1 base at V and 8 bases at J, with 14 bases between the two ends. The germline gives CDR1 LGHNA, CDR2 YSLEER. There are 14 residues in the CDR3. The DNA of the CDR3 is TGCGCCAGCAGCCAAGTAACCCAATTGGGGGGCTACACCTTC. It is translated as CASSQVTQLGGYTF.

The chain combines TRBV5-6 with TRBJ2-5; 7 bases map to TRBD1. This CDR3 comprises 15 residues. In germline, CDR1 is SGHDT, CDR2 YYEEEE. V was pared by 4 bases and J by 7 bases, with 13 bases of the junction left unmatched. CDR3 in DNA: TGTGCCAGCAGCGCGTATGACAGGGTAGAAGGGACCCAGTACTTC. Its translation is CASSAYDRVEGTQYF.

The count of this clone is one. V and J are TRBV7-9 and TRBJ2-7; D is undetermined. This CDR3 has 15 amino acids. Between the trimmed V and J ends, which lost 1 base and 2 bases, there was a span of 12 bases. Germline CDR1 SEHNR, CDR2 FQNEAQ (reference sequence). CDR3 protein: CASSLGVGTPYEQYF. Here the CDR3 DNA reads TGTGCCAGCAGCTTAGGGGTGGGCACCCCCTACGAGCAGTACTTC.

The chain recombines TRBV2 with TRBJ2-1; 9 bases fit TRBD2. The CDR3 runs 15 residues. The V and J ends lost 1 base and 8 bases, in that order; junction bases with no gene match: 6. The germline gives CDR1 SNHLY, CDR2 FYNNEI. The CDR3 loop reads CASSEGAGGFDEQFF. As DNA, the CDR3 is TGTGCCAGCAGTGAAGGTGCGGGAGGGTTCGATGAGCAGTTCTTC.

The chain employs TRBV7-2 and TRBJ1-5; D is uncertain. In germline, CDR1 is SGHTA, CDR2 FQGNSA. V shed 4 bases and J shed 3 bases, with 7 bases lying between them. The CDR3 extends over 13 amino acids. The CDR3 protein is CASSSRYNQPQHF. The CDR3 DNA reads TGTGCCAGCAGCTCCCGATACAATCAGCCCCAGCATTTT. The full variable domain, completed using reference TRBV7-2 and TRBJ1-5, is GAGVSQSPSNKVTEKGKDVELRCDPISGHTALYWYRQSLGQGLEFLIYFQGNSAPDKSGLPSDRFSAERTGGSVSTLTIQRTQQEDSAVYLCASSSRYNQPQHFGDGTRLSIL.